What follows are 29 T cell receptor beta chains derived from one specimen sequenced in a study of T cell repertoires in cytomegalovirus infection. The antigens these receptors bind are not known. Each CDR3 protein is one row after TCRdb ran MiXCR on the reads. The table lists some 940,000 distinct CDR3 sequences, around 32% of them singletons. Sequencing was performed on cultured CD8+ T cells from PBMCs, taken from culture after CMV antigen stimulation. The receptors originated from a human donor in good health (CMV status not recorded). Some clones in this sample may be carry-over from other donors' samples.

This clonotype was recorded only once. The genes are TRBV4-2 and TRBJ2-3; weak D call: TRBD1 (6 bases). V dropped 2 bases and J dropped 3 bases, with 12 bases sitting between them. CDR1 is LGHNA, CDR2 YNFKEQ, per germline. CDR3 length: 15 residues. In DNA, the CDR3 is TGTGCCAGCAGCCAAAGAGGTCAGGGGACAGATACGCAGTATTTT. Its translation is CASSQRGQGTDTQYF.

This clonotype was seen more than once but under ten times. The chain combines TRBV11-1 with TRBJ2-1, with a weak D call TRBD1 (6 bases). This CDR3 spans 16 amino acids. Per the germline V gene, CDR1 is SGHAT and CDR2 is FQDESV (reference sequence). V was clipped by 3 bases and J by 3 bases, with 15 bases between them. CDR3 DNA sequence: TGTGCCAGCAGCTTGAACAGGGAGCCCTTCTACAATGAGCAGTTCTTC. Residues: CASSLNREPFYNEQFF.

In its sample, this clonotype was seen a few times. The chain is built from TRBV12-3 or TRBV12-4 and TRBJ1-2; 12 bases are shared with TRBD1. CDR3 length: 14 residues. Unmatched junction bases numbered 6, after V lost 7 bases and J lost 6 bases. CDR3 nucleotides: TGTGCCAGCATCCCGGGACAGGGGGCGAATGGCTACACCTTC. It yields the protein CASIPGQGANGYTF.

The CDR3 here is CASSPTTEPQHF. CDR3 nucleotides: TGTGCCAGCAGTCCTACCACGGAGCCCCAGCATTTT. The chain uses TRBV12-3 or TRBV12-4 and TRBJ1-5, with unresolved D. CDR3 length: 12 amino acids. V lost 5 bases and J lost 8, with 10 bases in between.

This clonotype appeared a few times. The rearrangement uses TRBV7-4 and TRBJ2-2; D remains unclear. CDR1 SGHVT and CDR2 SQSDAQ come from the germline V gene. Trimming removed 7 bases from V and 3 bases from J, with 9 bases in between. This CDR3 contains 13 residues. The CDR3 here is CASTPWDTGELFF. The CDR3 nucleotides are TGTGCCAGCACCCCGTGGGACACCGGGGAGCTGTTTTTT. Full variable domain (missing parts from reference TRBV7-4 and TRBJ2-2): GAGVSQSPRYKVAKRGRDVALRCDSISGHVTLYWYRQTLGQGSEVLTYSQSDAQRDKSGRPSGRFSAERPERSVSTLKIQRTEQGDSAVYLCASTPWDTGELFFGEGSRLTVL.

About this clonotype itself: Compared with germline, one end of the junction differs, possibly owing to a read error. CDR3 residues: CVSSLARDRDKKGSPLHF. The CDR3 DNA is TGTGTCAGCAGCTTAGCCCGTGACAGGGACAAAAAGGGGTCACCCCTCCACTTT. V and J are TRBV7-4 and TRBJ1-6, with TRBD1 identical over 7 bases. The CDR3 length is 18 residues. Looked up from germline, CDR1 is SGHVT and CDR2 is SQSDAQ.

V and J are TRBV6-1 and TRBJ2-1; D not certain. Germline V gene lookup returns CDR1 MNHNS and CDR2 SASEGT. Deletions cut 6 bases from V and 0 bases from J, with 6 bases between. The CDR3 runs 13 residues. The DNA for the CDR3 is TGTGCCAGCAGGGTGACCTCCTACAATGAGCAGTTCTTC. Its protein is CASRVTSYNEQFF.

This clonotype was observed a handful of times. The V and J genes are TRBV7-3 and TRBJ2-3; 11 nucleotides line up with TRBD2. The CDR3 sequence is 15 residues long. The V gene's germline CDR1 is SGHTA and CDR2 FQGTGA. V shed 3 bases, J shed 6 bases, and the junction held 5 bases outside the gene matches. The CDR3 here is CASSFGTSGPDTQYF. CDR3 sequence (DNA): TGTGCCAGCAGCTTCGGGACTAGCGGCCCTGATACGCAGTATTTT.

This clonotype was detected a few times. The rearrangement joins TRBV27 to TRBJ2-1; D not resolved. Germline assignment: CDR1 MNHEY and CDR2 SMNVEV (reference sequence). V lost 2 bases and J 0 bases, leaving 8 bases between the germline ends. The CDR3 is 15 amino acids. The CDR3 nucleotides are TGTGCCAGCAGTTTAAAGCCCTTCTCCTACAATGAGCAGTTCTTC. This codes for CASSLKPFSYNEQFF.

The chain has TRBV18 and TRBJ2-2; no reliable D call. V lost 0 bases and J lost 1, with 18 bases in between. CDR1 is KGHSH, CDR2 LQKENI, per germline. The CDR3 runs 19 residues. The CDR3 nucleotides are TGTGCCAGCTCACCACCGTCCCTTGGAGATCTATTGAACACCGGGGAGCTGTTTTTT. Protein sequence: CASSPPSLGDLLNTGELFF.

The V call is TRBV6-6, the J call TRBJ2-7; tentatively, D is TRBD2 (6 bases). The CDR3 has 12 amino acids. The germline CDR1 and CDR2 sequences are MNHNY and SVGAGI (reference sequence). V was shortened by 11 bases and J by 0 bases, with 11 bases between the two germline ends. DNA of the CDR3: TGTGCCTGTGGACTACCCTCCTACGAGCAGTACTTC. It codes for CACGLPSYEQYF.

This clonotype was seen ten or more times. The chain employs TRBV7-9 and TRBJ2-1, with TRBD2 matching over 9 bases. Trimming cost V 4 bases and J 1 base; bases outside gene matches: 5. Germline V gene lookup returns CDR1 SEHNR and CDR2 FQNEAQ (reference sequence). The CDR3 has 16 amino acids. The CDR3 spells CASSSRGGVSYNEQFF. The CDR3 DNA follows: TGTGCCAGCAGCTCCCGCGGGGGGGTTTCCTACAATGAGCAGTTCTTC.

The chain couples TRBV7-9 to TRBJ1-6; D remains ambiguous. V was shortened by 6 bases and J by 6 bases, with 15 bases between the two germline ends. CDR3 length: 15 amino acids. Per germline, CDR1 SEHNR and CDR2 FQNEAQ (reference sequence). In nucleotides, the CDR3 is TGTGCCAGCAGGTCTAGGGAGATCCTTAATTCACCCCTCCACTTT. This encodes CASRSREILNSPLHF.

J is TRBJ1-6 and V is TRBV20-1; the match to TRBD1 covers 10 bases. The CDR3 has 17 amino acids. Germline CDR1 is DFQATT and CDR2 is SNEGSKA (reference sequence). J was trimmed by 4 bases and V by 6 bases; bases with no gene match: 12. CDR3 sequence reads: CSAQDIWTGGYNSPLHF. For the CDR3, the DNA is TGCAGTGCGCAGGACATTTGGACAGGGGGGTATAATTCACCCCTCCACTTT.

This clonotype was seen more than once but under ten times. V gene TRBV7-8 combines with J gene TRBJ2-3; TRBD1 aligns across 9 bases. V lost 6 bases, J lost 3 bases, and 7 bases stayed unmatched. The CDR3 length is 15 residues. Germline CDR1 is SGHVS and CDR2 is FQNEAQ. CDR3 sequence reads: CASRARTGVTDTQYF. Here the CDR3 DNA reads TGTGCCAGCAGGGCGAGGACAGGGGTGACAGATACGCAGTATTTT.

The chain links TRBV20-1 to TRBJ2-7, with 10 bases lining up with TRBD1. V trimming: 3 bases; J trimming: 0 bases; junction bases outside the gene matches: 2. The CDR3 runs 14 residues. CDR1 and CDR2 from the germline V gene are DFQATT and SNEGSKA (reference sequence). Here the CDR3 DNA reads TGCAGTGCTAGGCGGGACAGGGGCTCCTACGAGCAGTACGTC. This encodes CSARRDRGSYEQYV.

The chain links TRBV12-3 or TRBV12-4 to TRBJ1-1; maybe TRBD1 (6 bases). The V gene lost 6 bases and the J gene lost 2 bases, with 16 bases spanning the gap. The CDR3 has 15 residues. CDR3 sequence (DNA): TGTGCCAGCAGAGAATTCAGGGGTCCTAACACTGAAGCTTTCTTT. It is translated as CASREFRGPNTEAFF.

The DNA for the CDR3 is TGTGCCAGCAGCGTGGGGACACCTGATAACTATGGCTACACCTTC. Its translation is CASSVGTPDNYGYTF. The chain has TRBV27 and TRBJ1-2; D perhaps matches TRBD1 (6 bases). The CDR3 runs to 15 residues. Trimming removed 6 bases at V and 1 base at J, with 15 bases between. The germline V gene encodes CDR1 MNHEY and CDR2 SMNVEV (reference sequence).

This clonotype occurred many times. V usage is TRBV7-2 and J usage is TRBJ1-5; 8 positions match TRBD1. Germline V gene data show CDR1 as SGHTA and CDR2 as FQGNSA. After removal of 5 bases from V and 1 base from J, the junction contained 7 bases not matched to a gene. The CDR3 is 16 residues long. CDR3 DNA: TGTGCCAGCAGCCGACGACAGGGGCAAAGCAATCAGCCCCAGCATTTT. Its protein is CASSRRQGQSNQPQHF.

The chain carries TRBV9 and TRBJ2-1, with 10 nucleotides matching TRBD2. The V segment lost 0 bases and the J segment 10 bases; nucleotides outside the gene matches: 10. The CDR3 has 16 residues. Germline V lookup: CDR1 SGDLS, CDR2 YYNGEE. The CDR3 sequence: CASSVASSGGLKEQFF. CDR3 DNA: TGTGCCAGCAGCGTAGCATCTAGCGGGGGCCTCAAGGAGCAGTTCTTC.

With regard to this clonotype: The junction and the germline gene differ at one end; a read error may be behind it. The chain's CDR3 is CSVQPGKYNSSLHF. In nucleotides, the CDR3 is TGCAGTGTCCAACCGGGAAAATATAATTCATCCCTCCACTTT. V is TRBV20-1 and J is TRBJ1-6; no firm D call. Germline CDR1 DFQATT, CDR2 SNEGSKA (reference sequence). The CDR3 covers 14 residues.

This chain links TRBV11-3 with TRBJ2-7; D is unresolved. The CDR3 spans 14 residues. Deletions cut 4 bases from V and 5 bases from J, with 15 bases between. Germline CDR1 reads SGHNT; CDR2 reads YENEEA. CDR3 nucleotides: TGTGCCAGCAGCTCCCGGACCTCCCCCCACGAGCAGTACTTC. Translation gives CASSSRTSPHEQYF.

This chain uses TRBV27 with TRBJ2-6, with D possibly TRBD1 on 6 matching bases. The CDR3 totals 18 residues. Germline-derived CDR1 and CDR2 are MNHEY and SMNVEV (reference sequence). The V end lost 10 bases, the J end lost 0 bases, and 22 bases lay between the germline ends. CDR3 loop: CATQGSGQYFSGANVLTF. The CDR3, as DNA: TGTGCCACCCAAGGAAGCGGACAGTACTTCTCTGGGGCCAACGTCCTGACTTTC.

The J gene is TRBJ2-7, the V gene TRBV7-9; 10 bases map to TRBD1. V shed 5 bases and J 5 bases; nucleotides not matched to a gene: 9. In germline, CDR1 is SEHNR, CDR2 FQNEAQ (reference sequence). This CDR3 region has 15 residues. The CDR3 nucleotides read TGTGCCAGCAGCCACCGGGACAGGGGTTTCCACGAGCAGTACGTC. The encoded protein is CASSHRDRGFHEQYV.

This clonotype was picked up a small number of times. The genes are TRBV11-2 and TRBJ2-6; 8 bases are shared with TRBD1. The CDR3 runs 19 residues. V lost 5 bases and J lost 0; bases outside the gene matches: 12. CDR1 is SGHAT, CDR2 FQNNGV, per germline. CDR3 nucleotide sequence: TGTGCCAGCAGCCCACCGACAGGGGCCGATTTCTCTGGGGCCAACGTCCTGACTTTC. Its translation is CASSPPTGADFSGANVLTF.

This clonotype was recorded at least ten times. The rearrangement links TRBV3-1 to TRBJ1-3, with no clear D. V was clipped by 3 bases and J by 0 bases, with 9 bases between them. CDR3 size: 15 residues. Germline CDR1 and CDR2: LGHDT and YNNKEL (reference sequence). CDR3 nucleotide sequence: TGTGCCAGCAGCCACCTCCACGGCTCTGGAAACACCATATATTTT. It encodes CASSHLHGSGNTIYF.

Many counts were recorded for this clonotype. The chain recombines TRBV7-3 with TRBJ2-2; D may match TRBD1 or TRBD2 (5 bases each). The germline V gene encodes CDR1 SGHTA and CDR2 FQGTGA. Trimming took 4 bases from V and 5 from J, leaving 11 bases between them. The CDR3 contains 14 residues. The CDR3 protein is CASSSGRRTGELFF. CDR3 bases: TGTGCCAGCAGCTCGGGACGGAGGACCGGGGAGCTGTTTTTT.

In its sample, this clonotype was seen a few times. CDR3 region: CASGTATRSGANVLTF. Here the CDR3 DNA reads TGTGCCTCAGGAACAGCCACAAGGAGTGGGGCCAACGTCCTGACTTTC. The genes are TRBV7-3 and TRBJ2-6; no definite D call. The germline gives CDR1 SGHTA, CDR2 FQGTGA. This CDR3 spans 16 amino acids. The germline V and J ends were trimmed by 11 bases and 3 bases, with 20 bases remaining between them. The full variable domain, rest sourced from reference TRBV7-3 and TRBJ2-6, is GAGVSQTPSNKVTEKGKYVELRCDPISGHTALYWYRQSLGQGPEFLIYFQGTGAADDSGLPNDRFFAVRPEGSVSTLKIQRTERGDSAVYLCASGTATRSGANVLTFGAGSRLTVL.

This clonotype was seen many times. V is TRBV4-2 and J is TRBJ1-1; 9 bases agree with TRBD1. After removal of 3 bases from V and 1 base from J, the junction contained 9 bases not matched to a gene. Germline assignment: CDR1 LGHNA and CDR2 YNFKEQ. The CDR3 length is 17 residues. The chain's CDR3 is CASSHRDREWSNTEAFF. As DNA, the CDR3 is TGTGCCAGCAGCCACCGGGACAGGGAATGGTCGAACACTGAAGCTTTCTTT.